The sequence of this TCR beta chain was determined in a study of blood T cell repertoires in COVID-19. The overall study: The samples span acute and convalescent COVID-19 from the United States, Italy and Spain. Sample material is recorded as cDNA or gDNA derived from T cells, B-cell-depleted T cells, or PBMCs.

Original analysis: The authors estimated nucleated cell counts from reference gene primer amplification. Generated by immunoSEQ multiplex PCR, the TCRdb table keeps only in-frame clones and is missing some. The V and J calls and clone size are taken from that table; D and trimming were inferred from the DNA. The table lists tens of thousands of clones, about four fifths of them singletons, with about an eighth in the top ten. There are 17 residues in the CDR3. Trimming cost V 6 bases and J 1 base; bases outside gene matches: 12. Germline values: CDR1 MDHEN, CDR2 SYDVKM. The chain employs TRBV28 and TRBJ2-7, with 10 bases lining up with TRBD2. This TCR was recovered from a human donor in a cohort sampled during active COVID-19. Material for sequencing was peripheral blood. The chain's CDR3 is CASSTGTSVSLSYEQYF. The CDR3 DNA follows: TGTGCCAGCAGCACCGGGACTAGCGTATCGTTATCCTACGAGCAGTACTTC.